This T cell receptor (beta chain) was identified in a study of T cells after yellow fever vaccination. TCRdb reanalysed the 5' RACE reads using MiXCR and keeps one entry per CDR3 protein. The table includes some 300,000 distinct CDR3 sequences, around 4% detected once. Broader study findings: Most clones from primary vaccination were detected again post-booster (roughly 96% CD4, about 85% CD8).

CDR3 length: 13 residues. Looked up from germline, CDR1 is LNHNV and CDR2 is YYDKDF (reference sequence). Trimming took off 3 bases at V and 10 bases at J, with 13 bases between the two ends. This clonotype was seen at least ten times. What it recognizes is unknown. The TCR comes from a man in his late teens or twenties who received the YFV17D yellow fever vaccine. This material consisted of PBMCs, taken on the day of the yellow fever booster vaccination. The chain uses TRBV15 and TRBJ1-5; D is ambiguous. CDR3: CATSSNSREPQHF. CDR3 sequence (DNA): TGTGCCACCAGCAGTAATTCCAGAGAACCCCAGCATTTT. Drawing the rest from reference TRBV15 and TRBJ1-5, the complete variable domain is DAMVIQNPRYQVTQFGKPVTLSCSQTLNHNVMYWYQQKSSQAPKLLFHYYDKDFNNEADTPDNFQSRRPNTSFCFLDIRSPGLGDTAMYLCATSSNSREPQHFGDGTRLSIL.